The 8 T cell receptor beta chains given below trace back to one sample, sequenced in a study of blood T cell repertoires in COVID-19. The protocol was immunoSEQ multiplex PCR, while the TCRdb copy is restricted to in-frame clones and leaves out a portion. Of around 63,000 clones in the sample, about 70% were seen once. Sequencing input: peripheral blood. Every receptor here comes from a woman between 45 and 65 years old with active or convalescent COVID-19.

The V and J genes are TRBV27 and TRBJ2-1, with a weak D call TRBD2 (5 bases). From germline, CDR1 is MNHEY and CDR2 SMNVEV (reference sequence). V was cut by 6 bases and J by 0 bases, with 9 bases left in between. This CDR3 is 14 amino acids long. CDR3 sequence (DNA): TGTGCCAGCAGGGGAGTCCACTCCTACAATGAGCAGTTCTTC. This translates into CASRGVHSYNEQFF.

The J gene is TRBJ2-2, the V gene TRBV19, with 8 bases aligning to TRBD2. Germline CDR1 and CDR2: LNHDA and SQIVND (reference sequence). The CDR3 loop spans 15 amino acids. Unmatched junction bases numbered 8, after V lost 4 bases and J lost 7 bases. The DNA of the CDR3 is TGTGCCAGTAGTAATAAGCGGGAGATAATCGGGGAGCTGTTTTTT. As protein: CASSNKREIIGELFF.

The chain's CDR3 is CAISAQASTDTQYF. The CDR3 nucleotides read TGTGCCATCAGTGCGCAGGCCAGCACAGATACGCAGTATTTT. The gene calls are TRBV10-3 and TRBJ2-3; D gene unclear. The CDR3 runs 14 residues. Germline CDR1 ENHRY, CDR2 SYGVKD. Trimming stripped 4 bases from V and 0 bases from J, with 8 bases between.

In this sample, this clone turned up a few times. V gene TRBV3-1 (or the pseudogene TRBV3-2) combines with J gene TRBJ2-2; D may be TRBD2 (6 bases). The V end was cut by 1 base, the J end by 7 bases, with 13 bases between. CDR3 length: 15 residues. The V gene's germline CDR1 is LGHDT and CDR2 YNNKEL (reference sequence). The CDR3 region has the DNA TGTGCCAGCAGCCAAGGAGGCGGGGCCGGCGGGGAGCTGTTTTTT. Translation gives CASSQGGGAGGELFF.

CDR3 sequence: CASSRGGGTGTEAFF. The DNA of the CDR3 is TGTGCCAGCAGCAGAGGGGGGGGCACAGGCACTGAAGCTTTCTTT. The chain couples TRBV11-2 to TRBJ1-1; D is possibly TRBD1 (6 bases). The CDR3 contains 15 residues. V shed 5 bases and J shed 4 bases, with 17 bases lying between them. Germline values: CDR1 SGHAT, CDR2 FQNNGV.

This clone was seen a handful of times. The rearrangement joins TRBV29-1 to TRBJ2-1; a weak D match, TRBD2 (6 bases). CDR1 SQVTM and CDR2 ANQGSEA come from the germline V gene. The CDR3 runs to 13 residues. Trimming stripped 7 bases from V and 4 bases from J, with 14 bases between. The CDR3 coding sequence is TGCAGCGCTAGAAGGCTAGCGTACAATGAGCAGTTCTTC. Its protein product is CSARRLAYNEQFF.

V is TRBV5-1 and J is TRBJ2-3; TRBD1 matches at 8 bases. CDR3 length: 18 amino acids. CDR1 is SGHRS, CDR2 YFSETQ, per germline. J gave up 2 bases and V 4 bases, and 15 bases lay outside the gene matches. Written as DNA, the CDR3 is TGCGCCAGCAGCCCTACCGGCAGGACAGGGCTAAACACAGATACGCAGTATTTT. Protein sequence: CASSPTGRTGLNTDTQYF.

The chain carries TRBV7-9 and TRBJ2-7; no definite D call. CDR3 length equals 12 residues. Per the germline V gene, CDR1 is SEHNR and CDR2 is FQNEAQ (reference sequence). Trimming left V 8 bases short and J 4 bases short, with 12 bases between. The CDR3 is CASHGAEYEQYF. CDR3 DNA sequence: TGTGCCAGCCACGGAGCAGAATACGAGCAGTACTTC.